Sequencing of this T cell receptor beta chain was carried out in a study of blood T cell repertoires in COVID-19 (dated by TCRdb to the early 2020s). Regarding the research as a whole: Collaborator samples came from the United States, Italy and Spain and covered acute and convalescent phases of COVID-19. The material from the prospective study consisted of cDNA or gDNA derived from T cells, B-cell-depleted T cells, or PBMCs. The repertoires were released in a freely available public database intended as a resource for research on the immune response to SARS-CoV-2. Deeply sampled blood TCRbeta repertoires from subjects exposed to, actively infected with, or recovered from COVID-19 were included in the dataset. Nearly every sample came with metadata listing a de-identified subject ID, COVID-19 status, age in years and sex. Samples were obtained from the ongoing ImmuneRACE study (first 160 participants) and from roughly 1,300 subjects provided by 6 global collaborators. HLA class I and class II types, where available, came from metadata supplied by the sample provider rather than from assay-based typing. Points the paper makes about the study in general: The amount of clinical and demographic metadata varied by source and participant and was provided uncurated.

In Seattle, one collaborating source enrolled patients while the infection was active and tracked those patients longitudinally over the course of disease. Collaborating institutions collected whole blood in K2EDTA tubes following their own protocols. Collaborator samples were shipped for TCRbeta analysis as frozen whole blood, isolated PBMCs, or DNA extracted from either sample type. TCRbeta CDR3 regions were amplified from genomic DNA using the immunoSEQ Assay, a bias-controlled multiplex PCR. Turning to the authors' computational methods: Within the assay, amplification of reference gene primers was used to estimate how many nucleated cells each sample contained. To quantify the absolute abundance of each unique TCRbeta CDR3 rearrangement, sequence reads were collapsed and filtered. For each sample, productive Simpson clonality was calculated as the square root of Simpson's diversity index across productive rearrangements. Here the immuneACCESS table is served through TCRdb, limited to in-frame sequences with V and J called. Missing clones are a known gap in these copies; in checked studies unresolved V genes cover under half, and the rest lacks a known reason. V, J and clone size are those of that table, while D and trimming were read from the DNA. The sample table shows about 410,000 clones, and about 88% are seen once. The ten largest clones take up about 1.6% of the sample.

As to this clone: Its antigen is not yet known. No much larger clone exists at a distance of one base, and base qualities are not known.

The germline ends are 12 bases apart after V is trimmed by 4 bases and J by 3 bases. The CDR1 and CDR2 encoded by the germline V gene are MNHEY and SVGEGT. Measured from the cysteine to the phenylalanine, the CDR3 is 14 residues long. Only CDR3 DNA is held: 42 bases, read in frame from base 1. The chain employs TRBV6-2 or TRBV6-3 and TRBJ1-2; no D segment can be confidently identified. This TCR derives from a woman between 40 and 50 years old with COVID-19, enrolled during active disease. Sequenced material: peripheral blood. The sequenced DNA: TGTGCCAGCAGTTCCGGGGTCCTCCACTATGGCTACACCTTC. It is translated as CASSSGVLHYGYTF.